These T cell receptor beta chains were read from a single sample in a study of cytomegalovirus exposure and HLA in healthy donors. TCRdb's table, derived via immunoSEQ multiplex PCR, lists solely in-frame clones and lacks some. The sample has about 140,000 clones, 70% to 85% seen once. The sequenced sample was PBMCs. The receptors come from a woman in her sixties or seventies in good health and CMV-seropositive. CDR3s include the opening cysteine and the closing phenylalanine or tryptophan. A D gene is named only where the DNA matches it firmly. A row's size may be missing; if present it is once, few, many or a size class.

clone_size	v_call	cdr3_length	d_call	j_call	cdr3_aa	cdr3_nt
few	TRBV7-2	15	NA	TRBJ1-1	CASSLGSSMNTEAFF	TGTGCCAGCAGCTTAGGGAGCAGCATGAACACTGAAGCTTTCTTT
NA	TRBV6-5	16	TRBD2	TRBJ2-2	CASSYSASGNTGELFF	TGTGCCAGCAGTTACTCGGCTAGCGGGAACACCGGGGAGCTGTTTTTT
NA	TRBV11-2	15	NA	TRBJ2-3	CASSLVGRITDTQYF	TGTGCCAGCAGCTTAGTGGGGAGGATCACAGATACGCAGTATTTT
NA	TRBV28	16	TRBD2	TRBJ2-3	CASSPLTSGRTSPQYF	TGTGCCAGCAGCCCTCTTACTAGCGGACGTACCTCCCCGCAGTATTTT
few	TRBV5-6	12	NA	TRBJ2-7	CASSPWGLEQYF	TGTGCCAGCAGCCCCTGGGGGCTCGAGCAGTACTTC
few	TRBV11-2	16	TRBD2	TRBJ2-3	CASSLDRGGGEDTQYF	TGTGCCAGCAGCTTAGATCGGGGGGGAGGGGAAGATACGCAGTATTTT
NA	TRBV2	12	TRBD1	TRBJ2-7	CASRADGQGQYF	TGTGCCAGCAGAGCGGACGGACAGGGTCAGTACTTC
NA	TRBV19	17	TRBD1	TRBJ1-5	CASSNSGTGVGYQPQHF	TGTGCCAGTAGCAACTCCGGGACAGGGGTCGGTTATCAGCCCCAGCATTTT
NA	TRBV21-1	17	NA	TRBJ1-5	CASSNTGQGRLNQPQHF	TGTGCCAGCAGCAACACGGGACAGGGGAGGCTTAATCAGCCCCAGCATTTT
NA	TRBV2	14	NA	TRBJ2-3	CASSFGRGTDTQYF	TGTGCCAGCAGTTTCGGGAGAGGTACAGATACGCAGTATTTT
NA	TRBV5-1	14	NA	TRBJ1-4	CASSLVQGGEKLFF	TGCGCCAGCAGCTTAGTACAGGGCGGTGAAAAACTGTTTTTT
NA	TRBV6-1	15	NA	TRBJ2-7	CASSESGQSPYEQYF	TGTGCCAGCAGTGAATCAGGACAGTCCCCCTACGAGCAGTACTTC
NA	TRBV5-6	15	NA	TRBJ1-6	CASSFMTAGNSPLHF	TGTGCCAGCAGCTTCATGACAGCCGGAAATTCACCCCTCCACTTT
NA	TRBV30	15	NA	TRBJ1-5	CAWSAGRRTGQPQHF	TGTGCCTGGAGCGCGGGACGACGAACAGGTCAGCCCCAGCATTTT
NA	TRBV6-1	14	TRBD2	TRBJ2-3	CASSLAGVTDTQYF	TGTGCCAGCAGTTTAGCGGGAGTGACAGATACGCAGTATTTT
NA	TRBV28	15	TRBD1	TRBJ1-5	CASSLKGQGDQPQHF	TGTGCCAGCAGTTTAAAGGGACAGGGGGATCAGCCCCAGCATTTT
NA	TRBV2	14	TRBD2	TRBJ2-7	CASRPGLAAYEQYF	TGTGCCAGCAGGCCGGGACTAGCGGCCTACGAGCAGTACTTC
NA	TRBV6-6	14	TRBD1	TRBJ1-1	CASRRTGLNTEAFF	TGTGCCAGCAGGAGGACAGGGTTGAACACTGAAGCTTTCTTT
NA	TRBV2	14	NA	TRBJ1-5	CASSGWDIYQPQHF	TGTGCCAGCAGCGGATGGGACATCTATCAGCCCCAGCATTTT
NA	TRBV15	15	NA	TRBJ1-2	CATSRGQTGAYGYTF	TGTGCCACCAGCAGAGGTCAGACTGGGGCCTATGGCTACACCTTC
NA	TRBV30	13	TRBD1	TRBJ1-6	CAWLRDSVSPLHF	TGTGCCTGGCTCCGGGACAGCGTCTCACCCCTCCACTTT
NA	TRBV5-3	14	TRBD2	TRBJ2-5	CARSFRGGRETQYF	TGTGCCAGAAGCTTTCGGGGCGGGAGAGAGACCCAGTACTTC
NA	TRBV11-3	15	TRBD1	TRBJ2-7	CASSPQTGGGYEQYF	TGTGCCAGCAGTCCTCAGACAGGGGGCGGCTACGAGCAGTACTTC
NA	TRBV5-1	13	NA	TRBJ1-6	CASSFGSNSPLHF	TGCGCCAGCAGCTTCGGGTCCAATTCACCCCTCCACTTT
NA	TRBV7-2	16	NA	TRBJ2-3	CASSLVAGRGTDTQYF	TGTGCCAGCAGCTTAGTCGCCGGGAGAGGAACAGATACGCAGTATTTT